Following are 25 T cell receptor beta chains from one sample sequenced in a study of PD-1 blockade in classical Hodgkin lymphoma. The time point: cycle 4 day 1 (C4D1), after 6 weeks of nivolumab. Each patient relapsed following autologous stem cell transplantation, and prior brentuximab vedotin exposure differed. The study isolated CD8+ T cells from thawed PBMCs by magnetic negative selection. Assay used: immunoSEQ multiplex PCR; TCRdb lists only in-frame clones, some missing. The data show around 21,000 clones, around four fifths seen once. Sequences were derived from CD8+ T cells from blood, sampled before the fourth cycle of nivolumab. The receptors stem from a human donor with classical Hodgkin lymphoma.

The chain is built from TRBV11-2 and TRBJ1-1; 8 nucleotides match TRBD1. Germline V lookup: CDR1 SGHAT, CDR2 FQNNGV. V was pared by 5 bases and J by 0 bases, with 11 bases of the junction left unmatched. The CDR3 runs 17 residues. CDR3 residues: CASSPYQGAGMNTEAFF. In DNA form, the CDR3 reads TGTGCCAGCAGCCCATACCAGGGGGCGGGGATGAACACTGAAGCTTTCTTT.

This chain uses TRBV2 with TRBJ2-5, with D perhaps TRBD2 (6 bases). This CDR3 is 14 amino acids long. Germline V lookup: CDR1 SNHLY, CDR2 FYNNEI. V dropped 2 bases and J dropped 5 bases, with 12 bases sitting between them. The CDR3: CASSERGGAETQYF. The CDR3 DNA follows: TGTGCCAGCAGTGAAAGGGGCGGGGCTGAGACCCAGTACTTC.

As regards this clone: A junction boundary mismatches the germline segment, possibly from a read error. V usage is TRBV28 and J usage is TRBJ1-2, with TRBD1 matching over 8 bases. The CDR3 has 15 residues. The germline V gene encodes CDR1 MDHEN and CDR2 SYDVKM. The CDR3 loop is CASSFPGFGTGPNGF. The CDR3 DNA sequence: TGTGCCAGCAGTTTCCCAGGGTTCGGGACAGGCCCCAATGGATTC.

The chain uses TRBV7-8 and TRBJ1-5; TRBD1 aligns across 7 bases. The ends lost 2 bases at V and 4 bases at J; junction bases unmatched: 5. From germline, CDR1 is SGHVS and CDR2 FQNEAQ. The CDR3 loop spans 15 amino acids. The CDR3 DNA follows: TGTGCCAGCAGCTTACGGACAGGTGGGAATCAGCCCCAGCATTTT. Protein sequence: CASSLRTGGNQPQHF.

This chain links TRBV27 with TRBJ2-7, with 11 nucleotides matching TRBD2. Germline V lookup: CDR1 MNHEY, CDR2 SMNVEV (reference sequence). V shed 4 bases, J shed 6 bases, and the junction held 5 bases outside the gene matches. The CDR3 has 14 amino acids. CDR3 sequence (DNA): TGTGCCAGCAGTTCTTTAGCGGGGGGGCTCGAGCAGTACTTC. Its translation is CASSSLAGGLEQYF.

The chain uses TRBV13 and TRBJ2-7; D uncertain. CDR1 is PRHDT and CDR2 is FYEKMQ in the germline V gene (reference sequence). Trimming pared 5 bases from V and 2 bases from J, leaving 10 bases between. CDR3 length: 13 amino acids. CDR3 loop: CASSPLKPYEQYF. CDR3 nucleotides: TGTGCCAGCAGCCCACTAAAACCCTACGAGCAGTACTTC.

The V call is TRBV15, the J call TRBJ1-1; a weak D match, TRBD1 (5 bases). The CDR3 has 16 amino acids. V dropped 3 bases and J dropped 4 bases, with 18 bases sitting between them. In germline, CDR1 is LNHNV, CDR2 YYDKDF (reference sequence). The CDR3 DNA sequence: TGTGCCACCAGCAGGGCTCTTGGGGCGGCGGGCACTGAAGCTTTCTTT. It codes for CATSRALGAAGTEAFF.

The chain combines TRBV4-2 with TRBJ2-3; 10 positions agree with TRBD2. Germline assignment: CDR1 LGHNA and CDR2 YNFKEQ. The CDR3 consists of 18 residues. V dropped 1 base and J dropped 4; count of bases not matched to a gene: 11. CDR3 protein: CASSQARGTSVRADTQYF. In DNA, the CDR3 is TGTGCCAGCAGCCAAGCAAGGGGGACTAGCGTGAGGGCAGATACGCAGTATTTT.

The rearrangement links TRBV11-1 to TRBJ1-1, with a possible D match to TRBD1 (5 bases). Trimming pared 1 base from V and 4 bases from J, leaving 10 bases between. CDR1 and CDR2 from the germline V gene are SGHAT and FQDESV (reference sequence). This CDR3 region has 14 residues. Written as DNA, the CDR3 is TGTGCCAGCAGCTTAGACCCGGGGGTCACTGAAGCTTTCTTT. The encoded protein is CASSLDPGVTEAFF. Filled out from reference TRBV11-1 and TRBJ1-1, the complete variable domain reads EAEVAQSPRYKITEKSQAVAFWCDPISGHATLYWYRQILGQGPELLVQFQDESVVDDSQLPKDRFSAERLKGVDSTLKIQPAELGDSAMYLCASSLDPGVTEAFFGQGTRLTVV.

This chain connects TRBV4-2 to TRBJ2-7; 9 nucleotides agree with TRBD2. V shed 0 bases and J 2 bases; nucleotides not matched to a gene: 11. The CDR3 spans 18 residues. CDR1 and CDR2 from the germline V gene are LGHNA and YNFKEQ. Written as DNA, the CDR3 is TGTGCCAGCAGCCAAGAGGGGGCTAGCGGGGCGCTCCCCTACGAGCAGTACTTC. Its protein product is CASSQEGASGALPYEQYF.

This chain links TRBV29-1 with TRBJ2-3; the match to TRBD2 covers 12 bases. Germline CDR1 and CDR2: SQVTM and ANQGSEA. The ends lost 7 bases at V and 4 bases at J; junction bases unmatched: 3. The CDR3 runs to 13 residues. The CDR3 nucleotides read TGCAGCGGTTCTAGCGGGGGGGCAGATACGCAGTATTTT. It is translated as CSGSSGGADTQYF.

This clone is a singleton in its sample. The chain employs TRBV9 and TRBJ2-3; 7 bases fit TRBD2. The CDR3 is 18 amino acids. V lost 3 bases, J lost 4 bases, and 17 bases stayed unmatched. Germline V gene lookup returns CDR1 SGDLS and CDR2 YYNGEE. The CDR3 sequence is CASSAWGGSLLVADTQYF. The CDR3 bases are TGTGCCAGCAGCGCATGGGGGGGGAGCCTGTTGGTCGCAGATACGCAGTATTTT.

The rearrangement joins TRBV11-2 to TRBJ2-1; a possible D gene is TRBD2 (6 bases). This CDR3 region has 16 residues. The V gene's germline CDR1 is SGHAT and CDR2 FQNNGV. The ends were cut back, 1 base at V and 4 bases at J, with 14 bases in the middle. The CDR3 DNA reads TGTGCCAGCAGCTTAGCCGCTAGCGTGTATTACAATGAGCAGTTCTTC. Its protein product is CASSLAASVYYNEQFF.

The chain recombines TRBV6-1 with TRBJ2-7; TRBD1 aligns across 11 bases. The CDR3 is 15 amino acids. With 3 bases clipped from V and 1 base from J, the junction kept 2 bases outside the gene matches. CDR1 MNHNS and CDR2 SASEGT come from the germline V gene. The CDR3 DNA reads TGTGCCAGCAGTGAGGACAGGGGGCGTTCCTACGAGCAGTACTTC. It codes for CASSEDRGRSYEQYF.

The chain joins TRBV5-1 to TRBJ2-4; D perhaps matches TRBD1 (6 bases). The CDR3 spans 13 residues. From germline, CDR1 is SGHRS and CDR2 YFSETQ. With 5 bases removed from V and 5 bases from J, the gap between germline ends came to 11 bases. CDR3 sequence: CASSNQGQNIQYF. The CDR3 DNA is TGCGCCAGCAGTAATCAGGGGCAAAACATTCAGTACTTC.

The CDR3 sequence: CASSLGGGGFYGYTF. The DNA for the CDR3 is TGTGCCAGCAGTTTAGGTGGAGGGGGATTCTATGGCTACACCTTC. This chain uses TRBV27 with TRBJ1-2; possibly TRBD1 for D (6 bases). The CDR3 sequence is 15 residues long. CDR1 MNHEY and CDR2 SMNVEV come from the germline V gene (reference sequence). V dropped 2 bases and J dropped 4 bases, with 14 bases sitting between them.

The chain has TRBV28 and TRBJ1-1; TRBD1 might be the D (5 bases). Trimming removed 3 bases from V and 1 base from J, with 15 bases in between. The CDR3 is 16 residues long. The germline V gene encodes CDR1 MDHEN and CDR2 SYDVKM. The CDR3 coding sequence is TGTGCCAGCAGTTTGACCCCTTTAGGGACGAACACTGAAGCTTTCTTT. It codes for CASSLTPLGTNTEAFF.

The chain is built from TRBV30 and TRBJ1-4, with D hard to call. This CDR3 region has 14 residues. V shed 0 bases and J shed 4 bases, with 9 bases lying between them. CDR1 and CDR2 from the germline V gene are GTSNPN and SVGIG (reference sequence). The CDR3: CAWSVVGSNEKLFF. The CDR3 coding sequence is TGTGCCTGGAGTGTCGTAGGTAGTAATGAAAAACTGTTTTTT.

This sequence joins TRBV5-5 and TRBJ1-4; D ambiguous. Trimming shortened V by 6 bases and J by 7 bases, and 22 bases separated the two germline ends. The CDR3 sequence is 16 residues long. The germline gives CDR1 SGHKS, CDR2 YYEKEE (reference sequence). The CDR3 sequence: CASTPAPLLMGEKLFF. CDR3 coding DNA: TGTGCCAGCACCCCCGCCCCCCTCCTAATGGGTGAAAAACTGTTTTTT.

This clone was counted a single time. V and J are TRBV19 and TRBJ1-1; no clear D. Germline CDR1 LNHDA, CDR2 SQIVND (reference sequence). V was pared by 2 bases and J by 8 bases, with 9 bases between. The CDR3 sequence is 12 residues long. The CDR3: CASSISPGEAFF. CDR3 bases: TGTGCCAGTAGTATATCCCCAGGAGAAGCTTTCTTT.

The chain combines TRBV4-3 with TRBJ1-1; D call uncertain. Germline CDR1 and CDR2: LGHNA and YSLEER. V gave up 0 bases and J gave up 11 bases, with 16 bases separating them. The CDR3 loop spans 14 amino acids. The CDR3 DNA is TGCGCCAGCAGCCAAGATCTTAACCTCCCGGGGGCTTTCTTT. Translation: CASSQDLNLPGAFF.

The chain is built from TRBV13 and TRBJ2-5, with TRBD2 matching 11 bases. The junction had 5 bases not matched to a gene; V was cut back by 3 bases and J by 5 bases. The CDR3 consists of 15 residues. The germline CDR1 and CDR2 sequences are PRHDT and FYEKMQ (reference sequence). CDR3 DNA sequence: TGTGCCAGCAGCTTTAGCGGGGGGGCCTTGGAGACCCAGTACTTC. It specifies CASSFSGGALETQYF.

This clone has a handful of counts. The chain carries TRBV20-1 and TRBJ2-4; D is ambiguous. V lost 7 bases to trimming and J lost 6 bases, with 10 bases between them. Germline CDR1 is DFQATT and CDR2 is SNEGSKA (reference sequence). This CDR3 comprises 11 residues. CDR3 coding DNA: TGCAGTGTTAAGGTGGTAAACATTCAGTACTTC. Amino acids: CSVKVVNIQYF.

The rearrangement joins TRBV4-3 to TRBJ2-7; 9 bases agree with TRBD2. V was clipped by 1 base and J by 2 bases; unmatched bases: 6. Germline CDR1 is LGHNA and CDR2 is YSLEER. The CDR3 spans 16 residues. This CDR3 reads CASSQAPSGAPYEQYF. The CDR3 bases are TGCGCCAGCAGCCAAGCTCCTAGCGGGGCCCCCTACGAGCAGTACTTC.

The CDR3 DNA reads TGTGCCAGCAGCTTACTGACTAGCGGGGCTCAAGAGACCCAGTACTTC. Amino acid sequence: CASSLLTSGAQETQYF. The chain carries TRBV7-8 and TRBJ2-5; 11 bases match TRBD2. The germline gives CDR1 SGHVS, CDR2 FQNEAQ. This CDR3 is 16 amino acids long. Losses at the gene ends were 2 bases for V and 2 bases for J; bases not matched to a gene: 4.